A single sample is the source of the 8 T cell receptor beta chains below, sequenced in a study of blood T cells in healthy people across ages. PCR was performed a second time for about 6 to 12 cycles using a sample-barcoded 5' primer and a J-beta primer mix. One entry per CDR3 protein, called by TCRdb with MiXCR from the 5' RACE reads. The sample carries hundreds of thousands of distinct CDR3 sequences, nearly 25% recorded once. These data were also reused for a study on T cells of mothers and their children.

What was sequenced was blood. The receptors were gathered from a boy under 18 in good health.

This clonotype was observed at least ten times. The V gene is TRBV9, the J gene TRBJ2-5; weak D call: TRBD2 (5 bases). Trimming left V 0 bases short and J 5 bases short, with 14 bases between. The CDR3 length is 15 residues. Germline loops: CDR1 SGDLS, CDR2 YYNGEE. The CDR3 loop reads CASSVASRVGETQYF. CDR3 sequence (DNA): TGTGCCAGCAGCGTAGCGTCGCGGGTGGGGGAGACCCAGTACTTC. The complete variable domain, with remaining parts taken from reference TRBV9 and TRBJ2-5, reads DSGVTQTPKHLITATGQRVTLRCSPRSGDLSVYWYQQSLDQGLQFLIQYYNGEERAKGNILERFSAQQFPDLHSELNLSSLELGDSALYFCASSVASRVGETQYFGPGTRLLVL.

The chain employs TRBV19 and TRBJ2-4, with D perhaps matching TRBD2 (6 bases). Germline-derived CDR1 and CDR2 are LNHDA and SQIVND (reference sequence). This CDR3 spans 13 amino acids. V shed 3 bases and J shed 6 bases, with 9 bases lying between them. CDR3 DNA sequence: TGTGCCAGTAGTATCGGGACTGGAAACATTCAGTACTTC. Protein sequence: CASSIGTGNIQYF.

With respect to this clonotype: A junction boundary mismatches the germline segment, possibly from a read error. The chain joins TRBV10-3 to TRBJ2-1; D not resolved. The J call may be faulty, since TRBJ2-7 better matches the DNA end. The germline gives CDR1 ENHRY, CDR2 SYGVKD. The length of the CDR3 is 12 residues. The CDR3 DNA is TGTGCCATCGGTGACGGCTTCTGCGAGCAGTACTTC. It codes for CAIGDGFCEQYF.

This clonotype was recorded many times. The chain carries TRBV28 and TRBJ2-7; D may be TRBD1 or TRBD2 (5 bases each). The CDR3 is 12 residues long. Germline CDR1 reads MDHEN; CDR2 reads SYDVKM. Trimming pared 4 bases from V and 7 bases from J, leaving 11 bases between. As DNA, the CDR3 is TGTGCCAGCAGTTCACGGGGCGGGGAGCAGTACTTC. It codes for CASSSRGGEQYF.

This clonotype has a handful of counts. The chain has TRBV7-9 and TRBJ2-5; D possibly corresponds to TRBD2 (6 bases). The tail of the sequence fits TRBJ2-7 better, so the J call may be wrong. This CDR3 has 12 residues. The germline V gene has CDR1 SEHNR and CDR2 FQNEAQ (reference sequence). This chain's CDR3 is CASSLGGLEQYF. For the CDR3, the DNA is TGTGCCAGCAGCTTAGGGGGACTCGAGCAGTACTTC.

The sample holds many counts of this clonotype. This rearrangement joins TRBV27 to TRBJ1-4; D ambiguous. This CDR3 comprises 15 residues. V was cut by 0 bases and J by 13 bases, with 18 bases left in between. The germline gives CDR1 MNHEY, CDR2 SMNVEV (reference sequence). CDR3 nucleotide sequence: TGTGCCAGCAGTTTATCTGGCCGGGTTGGAGGAAGACTGTTTTTT. Translating gives CASSLSGRVGGRLFF.

The chain has TRBV7-9 and TRBJ2-7; a weak D match, TRBD1 (6 bases). Per the germline V gene, CDR1 is SEHNR and CDR2 is FQNEAQ (reference sequence). The germline V and J ends were trimmed by 6 bases and 5 bases, with 26 bases remaining between them. The CDR3 has 17 amino acids. Here the CDR3 DNA reads TGTGCCAGCAGTTCGGTCCCGGGACATCCCTTGAGAGACGAGCAGTACTTC. Translating gives CASSSVPGHPLRDEQYF.

The chain employs TRBV7-9 and TRBJ2-7; D not resolved. The CDR3 totals 14 residues. V gave up 4 bases and J gave up 1 base, with 11 bases separating them. Per germline, CDR1 SEHNR and CDR2 FQNEAQ (reference sequence). The CDR3 sequence is CASSSSITSYEQYF. Here the CDR3 DNA reads TGTGCCAGCAGCTCGAGTATTACATCCTACGAGCAGTACTTC.